The source of this TCR beta chain is a study of OX40 agonist ivuxolimab in advanced cancers. CDR3 length: 15 residues. Germline V gene lookup returns CDR1 SGHRS and CDR2 YFSETQ. V lost 0 bases and J lost 4; bases outside the gene matches: 4. Profiling relied on immunoSEQ multiplex PCR, and the TCRdb table lists in-frame clones only, not all of them. The data show some 58,000 clones, around 90% seen once. This receptor was obtained from an adult with an advanced solid tumor such as melanoma, head and neck, liver or kidney cancer. V gene TRBV5-1 combines with J gene TRBJ2-7; 10 positions match TRBD2. The specimen comprised CD4+ or CD8+ T cells sorted from blood, sampled in a trial of the OX40 agonist ivuxolimab. CDR3 protein: CASSLAAGGPYEQYF. As DNA, the CDR3 is TGCGCCAGCAGCTTGGCAGCGGGAGGGCCATACGAGCAGTACTTC.